One TCR beta chain is described in this entry. Its antigen is unknown. The V gene lost 6 bases and the J gene lost 5 bases, with 13 bases spanning the gap. This CDR3 has 13 amino acids. CDR1 is SNHLY, CDR2 FYNNEI, per germline. These data belong to a study of CD8 T cells in ankylosing spondylitis. General study points: Within ankylosing spondylitis blood, a TCR beta motif made up of several highly homologous variants appeared to be characteristic.

MiXCR was run by TCRdb on the 5' RACE reads, yielding one entry per CDR3 protein. Of around 140,000 distinct CDR3 sequences detected, about a sixth appear once; the ten largest clones hold 30% to 35%. The specimen was blood, either unsorted or a sorted T cell fraction (not recorded which). The J gene is TRBJ2-5, the V gene TRBV2; a weak D match, TRBD1 (6 bases). This TCR was recovered from a male donor with ankylosing spondylitis. This CDR3 reads CASSDRLRETQYF. As DNA, the CDR3 is TGTGCCAGCAGCGACAGGCTTAGGGAGACCCAGTACTTC.